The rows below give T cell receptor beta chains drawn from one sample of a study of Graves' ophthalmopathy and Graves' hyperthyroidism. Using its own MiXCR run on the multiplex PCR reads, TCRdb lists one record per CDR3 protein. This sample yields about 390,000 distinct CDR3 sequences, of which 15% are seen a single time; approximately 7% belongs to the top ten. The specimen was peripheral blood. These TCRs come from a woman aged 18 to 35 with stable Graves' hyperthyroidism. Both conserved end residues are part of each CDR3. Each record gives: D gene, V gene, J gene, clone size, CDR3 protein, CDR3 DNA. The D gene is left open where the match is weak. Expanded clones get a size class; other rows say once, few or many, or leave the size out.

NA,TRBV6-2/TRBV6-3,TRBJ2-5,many,CASRPVEGTQYF,TGTGCCAGCAGGCCCGTGGAGGGGACCCAGTACTTC
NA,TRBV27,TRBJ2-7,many,CASSPTSHAEQYF,TGTGCCAGCAGTCCCACCTCTCACGCCGAGCAGTACTTC
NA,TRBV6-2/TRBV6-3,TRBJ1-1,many,CASSLFAPGVTEAFF,TGTGCCAGCAGTTTGTTTGCCCCTGGGGTCACTGAAGCTTTCTTT
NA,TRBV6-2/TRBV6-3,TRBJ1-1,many,CASSYSFVDALNTEAFF,TGTGCCAGCAGTTACTCATTTGTTGACGCCTTGAACACTGAAGCTTTCTTT
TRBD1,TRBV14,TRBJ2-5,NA,CASSQESGFGTGQETQYF,TGTGCCAGCAGCCAAGAAAGTGGTTTCGGGACAGGGCAAGAGACCCAGTACTTC
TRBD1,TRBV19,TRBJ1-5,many,CASSIGGTDQPQHF,TGTGCCAGTAGTATAGGAGGGACAGATCAGCCCCAGCATTTT
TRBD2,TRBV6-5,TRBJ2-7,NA,CASSYSSPRLAGGEQYF,TGTGCCAGCAGTTACTCGAGTCCGAGACTAGCGGGTGGCGAGCAGTACTTC
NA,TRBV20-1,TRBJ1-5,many,CSASLTLDSNQPQHF,TGCAGTGCTAGCCTGACACTGGATAGCAATCAGCCCCAGCATTTT
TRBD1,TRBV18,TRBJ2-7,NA,CASSPWDRVYEQYF,TGTGCCAGCTCACCATGGGACAGGGTCTACGAGCAGTACTTC
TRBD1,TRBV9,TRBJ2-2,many,CASSATGVGTGELFF,TGTGCCAGCAGCGCAACAGGGGTCGGCACCGGGGAGCTGTTTTTT
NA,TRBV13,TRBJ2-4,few,CASSLGRGQGSWYIKYF,TGTGCCAGCAGCTTAGGCCGCGGGCAGGGTTCGTGGTACATTAAGTACTTC
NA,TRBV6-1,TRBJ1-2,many,CASSPGLSILSYGYTF,TGTGCCAGCAGTCCGGGGCTTTCAATTCTCTCCTATGGCTACACCTTC
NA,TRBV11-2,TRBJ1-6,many,CASSPRQFGDNSPLHF,TGTGCCAGCAGCCCCCGACAATTCGGGGATAATTCACCCCTCCACTTT
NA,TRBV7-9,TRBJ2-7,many,CASSPGPLEVYEQYF,TGTGCCAGCAGCCCGGGACCCTTGGAGGTCTACGAGCAGTACTTC
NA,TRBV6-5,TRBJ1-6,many,CASSYLGRYNSPLHF,TGTGCCAGCAGTTACCTGGGACGGTATAATTCACCCCTCCACTTT
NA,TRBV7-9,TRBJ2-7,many,CASSRSGVQGEQYF,TGTGCCAGCAGCCGCAGCGGGGTTCAGGGGGAGCAGTACTTC
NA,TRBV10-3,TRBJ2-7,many,CAISDDRRHEQYF,TGTGCCATCAGTGATGATAGGAGGCACGAGCAGTACTTC
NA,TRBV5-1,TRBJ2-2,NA,CASSLSPAGTGELFF,TGCGCCAGCAGCTTGTCCCCCGCGGGCACCGGGGAGCTGTTTTTT
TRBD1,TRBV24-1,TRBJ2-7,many,CATSETGTGAYEQYF,TGTGCCACCAGTGAAACCGGGACAGGGGCCTACGAGCAGTACTTC
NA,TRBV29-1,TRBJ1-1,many,CSVVGGPTEAFF,TGCAGCGTTGTCGGGGGGCCCACTGAAGCTTTCTTT
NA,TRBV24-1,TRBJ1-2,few,CATSDLDRHNGYTF,TGTGCCACCAGTGATTTGGACAGGCATAATGGCTACACCTTC
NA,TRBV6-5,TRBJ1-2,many,CASSYSLSQGEGYTF,TGTGCCAGCAGTTACTCGCTATCCCAGGGAGAGGGCTACACCTTC
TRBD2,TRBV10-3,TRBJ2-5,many,CATTGTSRETQYF,TGTGCCACCACCGGGACTAGCCGGGAGACCCAGTACTTC
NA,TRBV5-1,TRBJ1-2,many,CASSLAGGLGYGYTF,TGCGCCAGCAGCTTGGCCGGGGGCCTCGGCTATGGCTACACCTTC
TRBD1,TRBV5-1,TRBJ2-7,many,CASSLAGTDTTQQYF,TGCGCCAGCAGCTTGGCGGGGACAGATACTACGCAGCAGTACTTC
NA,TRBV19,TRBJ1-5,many,CASSTKTGRTAPQHF,TGTGCCAGTAGTACTAAAACGGGACGGACGGCGCCCCAGCATTTT
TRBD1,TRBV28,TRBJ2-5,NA,CASRADRVGETQYF,TGTGCCAGCAGAGCCGACAGGGTAGGGGAGACCCAGTACTTC
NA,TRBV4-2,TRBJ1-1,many,CASSQEIGSMNTEAFF,TGTGCCAGCAGCCAAGAAATCGGCAGCATGAACACTGAAGCTTTCTTT
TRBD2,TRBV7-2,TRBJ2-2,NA,CASSRRRGLTGELFF,TGTGCCAGCAGCCGACGGCGGGGGTTAACCGGGGAGCTGTTTTTT
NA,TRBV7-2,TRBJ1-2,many,CASSLGPAEDGYTF,TGTGCCAGCAGCCTTGGCCCCGCCGAGGATGGCTACACCTTC
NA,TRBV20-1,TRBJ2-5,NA,CSAPQGGETQYF,TGCAGTGCTCCTCAGGGGGGTGAGACCCAGTACTTC
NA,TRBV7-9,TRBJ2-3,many,CASRGDTQYF,TGTGCAAGCCGGGGAGATACGCAGTATTTT
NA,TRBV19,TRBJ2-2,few,CASRLGGFGELFF,TGTGCCAGTCGTCTAGGAGGATTCGGGGAGCTGTTTTTT
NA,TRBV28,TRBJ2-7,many,CASSMNPDRSSYEQYF,TGTGCCAGCAGTATGAATCCCGACAGGAGCTCCTACGAGCAGTACTTC
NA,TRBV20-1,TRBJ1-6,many,CSARDSAVSSYNSPLHF,TGCAGTGCTAGAGATTCGGCAGTTAGCTCCTATAATTCACCCCTCCACTTT
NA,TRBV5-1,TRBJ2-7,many,CASSFNARGSGYEQYF,TGCGCCAGCAGCTTCAACGCCCGGGGGAGTGGCTACGAGCAGTACTTC
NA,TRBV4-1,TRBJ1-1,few,CASSQQGRGRMNTEAFF,TGCGCCAGCAGTCAACAAGGCAGGGGAAGGATGAACACTGAAGCTTTCTTT
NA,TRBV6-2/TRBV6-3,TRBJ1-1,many,CASSYLSDSDTEAFF,TGTGCCAGCAGTTACCTCTCGGACAGCGACACTGAAGCTTTCTTT
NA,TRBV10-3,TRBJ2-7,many,CAISGPLRGEQYF,TGTGCCATCAGTGGCCCCCTCAGGGGCGAGCAGTACTTC
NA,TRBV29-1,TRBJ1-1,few,CSVAGAGAFF,TGCAGCGTTGCGGGGGCGGGCGCTTTCTTT
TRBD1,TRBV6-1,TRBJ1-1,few,CANRGGTGGSEAFF,TGTGCCAACAGGGGGGGGACAGGGGGCTCCGAAGCTTTCTTT
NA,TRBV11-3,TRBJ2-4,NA,CASSPGQILGENIKYF,TGTGCCAGCAGCCCCGGACAGATCCTTGGGGAAAACATTAAGTACTTC
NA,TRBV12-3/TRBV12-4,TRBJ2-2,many,CASSSYGELFF,TGTGCCAGCAGTTCCTACGGGGAGCTGTTTTTT
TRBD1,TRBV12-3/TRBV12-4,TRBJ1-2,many,CANSPGTGANYGYTF,TGTGCCAACAGTCCCGGGACAGGAGCTAACTATGGCTACACCTTC
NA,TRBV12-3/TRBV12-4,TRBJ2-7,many,CASSFRALDEQYF,TGTGCCAGCAGTTTTCGAGCATTGGACGAGCAGTACTTC
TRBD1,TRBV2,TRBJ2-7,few,CASSAGQDYEQYF,TGTGCCAGCAGCGCCGGACAGGATTACGAGCAGTACTTC
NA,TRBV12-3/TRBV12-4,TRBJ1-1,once,CATNWRAEAFF,TGTGCCACCAACTGGAGGGCTGAAGCTTTCTTT
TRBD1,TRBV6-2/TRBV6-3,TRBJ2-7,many,CASIEAIRGRSYEQYF,TGTGCCAGCATCGAGGCGATCAGGGGGCGGTCGTACGAGCAGTACTTC
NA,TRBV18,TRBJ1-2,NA,CASSPADTNYGYTF,TGTGCCAGCTCACCAGCCGACACTAACTATGGCTACACCTTC
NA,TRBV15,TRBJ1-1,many,CATSRDGDREAFF,TGTGCCACCAGCAGAGATGGGGACCGGGAGGCTTTCTTT
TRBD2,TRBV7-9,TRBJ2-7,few,CASSSTSGGRYEQYF,TGTGCCAGCAGCTCAACCAGCGGGGGACGATACGAGCAGTACTTC
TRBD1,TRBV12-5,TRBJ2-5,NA,CASGLTNPGQQETQYF,TGTGCTAGTGGTTTGACTAACCCGGGACAGCAAGAGACCCAGTACTTC
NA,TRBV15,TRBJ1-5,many,CATAADNGNQPQHF,TGTGCCACCGCAGCGGACAACGGCAATCAGCCCCAGCATTTT
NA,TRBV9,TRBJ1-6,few,CASSVGTPIYNSPLHF,TGTGCCAGCAGCGTAGGGACGCCTATCTATAATTCACCCCTCCACTTT
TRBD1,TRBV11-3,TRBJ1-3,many,CASSSTGVENTIYF,TGTGCCAGCAGCTCCACAGGGGTAGAAAACACCATATATTTT
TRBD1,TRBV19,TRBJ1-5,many,CASRDRGGQPQHF,TGTGCCAGTAGAGACAGGGGTGGTCAGCCCCAGCATTTT
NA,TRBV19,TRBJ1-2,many,CASEGIYGYTF,TGTGCCAGTGAAGGGATCTATGGCTACACCTTC
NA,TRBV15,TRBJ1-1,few,CATSRDLSGGGTEAFF,TGTGCCACCAGCAGAGATCTCTCGGGGGGAGGAACTGAAGCTTTCTTT